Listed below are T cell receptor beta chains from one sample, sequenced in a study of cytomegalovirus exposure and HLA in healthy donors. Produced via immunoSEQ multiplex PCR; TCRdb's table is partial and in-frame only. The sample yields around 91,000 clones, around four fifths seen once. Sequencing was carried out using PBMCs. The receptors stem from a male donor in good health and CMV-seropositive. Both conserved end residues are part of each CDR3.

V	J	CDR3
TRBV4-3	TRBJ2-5	CASSQMTGQETQYF
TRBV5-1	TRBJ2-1	CASSLGSGTSKYNEQFF
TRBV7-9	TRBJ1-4	CASSFGSGTGVEKLFF
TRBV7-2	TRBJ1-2	CASSLGGGGGYTF
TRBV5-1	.	CASSLAPGTTVSYEQYF
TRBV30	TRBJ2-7	CASRGQSYEQYF
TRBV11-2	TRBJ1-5	CASSPGTGSGQPQHF
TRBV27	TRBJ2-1	CASSVQGTYEQFF
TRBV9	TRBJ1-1	CASSGTENTEAFF
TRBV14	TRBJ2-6	CASSQLRGANVLTF
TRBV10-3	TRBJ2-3	CAISAGRDVDTQYF
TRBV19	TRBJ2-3	CASSSGTGVTDTQYF
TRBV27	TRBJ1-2	CASSSYLRANGYTF
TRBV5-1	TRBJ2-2	CASSLARAGTGELFF
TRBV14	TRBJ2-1	CASSQEYRTRQFF
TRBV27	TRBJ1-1	CASSLFWGGDRASGTEAFF
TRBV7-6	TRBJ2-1	CASSFKTWGQHEYNEQFF
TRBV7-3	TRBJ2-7	CASSLTSGSFEQYF
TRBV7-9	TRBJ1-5	CASSIGLNQPQHF
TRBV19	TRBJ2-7	CASSTGGSSYEQYF
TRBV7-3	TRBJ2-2	CASSEWQGNGELFF
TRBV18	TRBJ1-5	CASSPFDSGQPQHF
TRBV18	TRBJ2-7	CASSAERGEQYF
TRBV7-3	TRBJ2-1	CASGTSGHNEQFF
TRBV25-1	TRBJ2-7	CASSESGLTGEQYF
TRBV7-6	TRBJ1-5	CASSLAGDQPQHF
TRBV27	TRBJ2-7	CASSLSRLVSEQYF
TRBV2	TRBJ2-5	CASRGRLAGFQETQYF